This TCR beta chain was identified in a study of cytomegalovirus exposure and HLA in healthy donors. The PCR ran on 60 Vbeta and 13 Jbeta primers. Method: immunoSEQ multiplex PCR; TCRdb's copy keeps in-frame clones and lacks some. The table records about 220,000 clones, about three quarters of them present only once. The germline V gene has CDR1 SGHDT and CDR2 YYEEEE. The CDR3 has 15 residues. Trimming took 1 base from V and 5 from J, leaving 10 bases between them. Source material: PBMCs. The chain combines TRBV5-6 with TRBJ1-6; the D is unclear. The clonotype originates from a male donor in good health and CMV-seronegative. The CDR3 sequence: CASSLREGHNSPLHF. The CDR3 region has the DNA TGTGCCAGCAGCTTGCGCGAGGGCCATAATTCACCCCTCCACTTT.